This T cell receptor beta chain is drawn from a study of neurological immune-mediated disorders. Study-wide results and caveats: TCR clonal expansion peaked in HTLV-1-associated myelopathy patients and was lowest in multiple sclerosis patients. Subjects shared no identical expanded-clone CDR3 amino acid sequences, suggesting private TCR-beta repertoires in all groups.

As to time point: longitudinal time-point 2. The unsorted libraries were produced from 2 million PBMCs held at -80 C. This clonotype showed up many times. Its antigen is not identified. The CDR3 runs to 13 residues. Germline values: CDR1 DFQATT, CDR2 SNEGSKA (reference sequence). V was pared by 5 bases and J by 6 bases, with 16 bases between. The cDNA was synthesized by means of template-switch 5'RACE, which was carried out with 10-nucleotide random UMIs. In TCRdb, the 5' RACE reads were re-called with MiXCR into one record per CDR3 protein. The repertoire holds about 90,000 distinct CDR3 sequences, with roughly 13% as singletons.

The sequenced sample consisted of PBMCs. The rearrangement uses TRBV20-1 and TRBJ1-2, with D possibly being TRBD1 (5 bases). The sequence derives from a female donor with HTLV-1-associated myelopathy (HAM/TSP). In DNA, the CDR3 is TGCAGTGCTGTGGCCCAGGGAGCTAATGGCTACACCTTC. Translation: CSAVAQGANGYTF.